This T cell receptor beta chain was observed in a study of OX40 agonist ivuxolimab in advanced cancers. Study conclusions and caveats: Certain nonresponders likewise exhibited a low normalized T-cell clonal expansion. In CD8+ T cells, expanded clones were on average more numerous than in CD4+.

Profiled with immunoSEQ multiplex PCR; TCRdb holds only in-frame clones, not every one. The sample gives nearly 80,000 clones, approximately 85% of which show up once; about 4% is in the top ten. The CDR3 has 13 residues. Looked up from germline, CDR1 is LGHNA and CDR2 is YSLEER. V lost 0 bases and J lost 7, with 9 bases in between. On this clone: Its antigen is currently unknown.

The starting material was CD4+ or CD8+ T cells sorted from blood, obtained in a trial of the OX40 agonist ivuxolimab. This chain joins TRBV4-3 and TRBJ1-1, with unresolved D. The receptor's source is an adult with an advanced solid tumor such as melanoma, head and neck, liver or kidney cancer. CDR3 sequence (DNA): TGCGCCAGCAGCCAAGATTATGTAGGTGAAGCTTTCTTT. Amino acids: CASSQDYVGEAFF.